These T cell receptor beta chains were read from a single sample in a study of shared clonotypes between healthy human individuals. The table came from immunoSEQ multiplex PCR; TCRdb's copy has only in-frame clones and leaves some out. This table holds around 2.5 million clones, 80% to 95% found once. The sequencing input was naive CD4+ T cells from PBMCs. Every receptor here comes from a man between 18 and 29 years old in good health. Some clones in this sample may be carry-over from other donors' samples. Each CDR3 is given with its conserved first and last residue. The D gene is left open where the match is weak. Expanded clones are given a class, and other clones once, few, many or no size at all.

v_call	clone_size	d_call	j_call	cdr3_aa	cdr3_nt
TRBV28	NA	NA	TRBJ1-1	CASSFQGVATEAFF	TGTGCCAGCAGTTTTCAGGGAGTTGCCACTGAAGCTTTCTTT
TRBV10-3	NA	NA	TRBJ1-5	CAIAPSGIGQPQHF	TGTGCCATCGCACCGAGTGGGATTGGGCAGCCCCAGCATTTT
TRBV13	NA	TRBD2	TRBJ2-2	CASSRGRGLTNTGELFF	TGTGCCAGCAGCCGCGGGAGGGGGCTAACCAACACCGGGGAGCTGTTTTTT
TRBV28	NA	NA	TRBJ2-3	CASYDSYKDTQYF	TGTGCCAGCTATGACTCATACAAGGATACGCAGTATTTT
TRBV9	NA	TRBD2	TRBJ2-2	CASSVLAGGNTGELFF	TGTGCCAGCAGCGTATTGGCGGGGGGGAACACCGGGGAGCTGTTTTTT
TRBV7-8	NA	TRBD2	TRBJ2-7	CASSQGRTSGSNEQYF	TGTGCCAGCAGCCAGGGCCGGACTAGCGGGAGTAACGAGCAGTACTTC
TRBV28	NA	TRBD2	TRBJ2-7	CASSFFLTGLAGATGAEEQYF	TGTGCCAGCAGTTTCTTCTTAACAGGACTAGCGGGGGCTACAGGAGCGGAAGAGCAGTACTTC
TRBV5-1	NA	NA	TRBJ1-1	CASSLPHSTMNTEAFF	TGCGCCAGCAGCTTGCCACACAGTACCATGAACACTGAAGCTTTCTTT
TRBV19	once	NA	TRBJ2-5	CASSIGGRPGETQYF	TGTGCCAGTAGTATCGGGGGCCGCCCGGGAGAGACCCAGTACTTC
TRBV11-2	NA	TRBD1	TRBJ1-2	CASRSAGQVYGYTF	TGTGCCAGCAGATCCGCAGGACAGGTCTATGGCTACACCTTC
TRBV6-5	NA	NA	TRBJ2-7	CASSYSGGRAYEQYF	TGTGCCAGCAGTTACTCAGGGGGGCGAGCCTACGAGCAGTACTTC
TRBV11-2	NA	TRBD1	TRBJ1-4	CASSPGTAFYEKLFF	TGTGCCAGCAGCCCCGGGACAGCCTTTTATGAAAAACTGTTTTTT
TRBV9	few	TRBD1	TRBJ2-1	CASSVAGGSYNEQFF	TGTGCCAGCAGCGTAGCAGGGGGATCCTACAATGAGCAGTTCTTC
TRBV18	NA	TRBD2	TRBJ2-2	CASSGLAGAPAGELFF	TGTGCCAGCTCGGGACTAGCGGGAGCACCGGCCGGGGAGCTGTTTTTT
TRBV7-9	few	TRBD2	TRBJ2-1	CASSSRLAGVEEQFF	TGTGCCAGCAGCTCCCGACTAGCGGGAGTGGAAGAGCAGTTCTTC
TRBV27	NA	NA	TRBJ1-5	CASSRLPDYNQPQHF	TGTGCCAGCAGTCGGTTACCAGACTACAATCAGCCCCAGCATTTT
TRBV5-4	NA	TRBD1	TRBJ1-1	CASSSGGINTEAFF	TGTGCCAGCAGCTCAGGGGGCATAAACACTGAAGCTTTCTTT
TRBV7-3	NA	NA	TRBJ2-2	CASSLGASRDTGELFF	TGTGCCAGCAGCTTAGGGGCTAGCCGGGACACCGGGGAGCTGTTTTTT
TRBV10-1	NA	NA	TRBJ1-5	CASRPGWGDNQPQHF	TGCGCCAGCAGGCCAGGTTGGGGGGACAATCAGCCCCAGCATTTT
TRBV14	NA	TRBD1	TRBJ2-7	CASSQLTGLSEQYF	TGTGCCAGCAGCCAGTTGACAGGGCTATCCGAGCAGTACTTC
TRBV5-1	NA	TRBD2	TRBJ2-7	CASSFWAGVSEQYF	TGCGCCAGCAGCTTTTGGGCGGGAGTGAGCGAGCAGTACTTC
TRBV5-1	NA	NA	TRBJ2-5	CASSLYQAIQETQYF	TGCGCCAGCAGCTTGTATCAGGCGATACAAGAGACCCAGTACTTC
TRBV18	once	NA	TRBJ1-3	CASSPRTSVDTIYF	TGTGCCAGCTCACCGCGGACGTCGGTGGACACCATATATTTT
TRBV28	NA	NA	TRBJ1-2	CASSDFYGYTF	TGTGCCAGCAGTGATTTTTATGGCTACACCTTC
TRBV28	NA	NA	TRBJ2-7	CASSSRDGSYEQYF	TGTGCCAGCAGCTCCCGGGACGGTTCCTACGAGCAGTACTTC
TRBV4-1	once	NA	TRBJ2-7	CASSQEYGQDRGEQYF	TGCGCCAGCAGCCAAGAATATGGGCAGGACCGCGGGGAGCAGTACTTC
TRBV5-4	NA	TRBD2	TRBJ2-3	CASSPSLAATDTQYF	TGTGCCAGCAGCCCCTCACTAGCGGCCACAGATACGCAGTATTTT
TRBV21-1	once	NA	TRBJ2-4	CASSRPGQNKNIQYF	TGTGCCAGCAGCAGACCGGGACAGAACAAAAACATTCAGTACTTC
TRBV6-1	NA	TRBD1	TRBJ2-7	CASNRGYEQYF	TGTGCCAGCAACAGGGGTTACGAGCAGTACTTC
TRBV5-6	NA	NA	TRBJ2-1	CASSWGDEQFF	TGTGCCAGCAGCTGGGGTGATGAGCAGTTCTTC
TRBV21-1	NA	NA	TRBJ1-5	CASSNKDRGRDQPQHF	TGTGCCAGCAGCAACAAGGACAGGGGGAGGGATCAGCCCCAGCATTTT
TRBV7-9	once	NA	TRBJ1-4	CASSLAGNEKLFF	TGTGCCAGCAGCTTAGCTGGGAATGAAAAACTGTTTTTT
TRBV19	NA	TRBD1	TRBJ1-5	CASSLSTGISNQPQHF	TGTGCCAGTAGTCTCTCGACAGGGATTAGCAATCAGCCCCAGCATTTT
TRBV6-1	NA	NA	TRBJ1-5	CASSERGGTYNQPQHF	TGTGCCAGCAGTGAAAGAGGAGGCACGTACAATCAGCCCCAGCATTTT
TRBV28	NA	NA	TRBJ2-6	CASSPVRSGANVLTF	TGTGCCAGCAGTCCAGTGCGCTCTGGGGCCAACGTCCTGACTTTC
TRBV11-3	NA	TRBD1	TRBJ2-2	CASSPGQEYTGELFF	TGTGCCAGCAGCCCGGGACAGGAATACACCGGGGAGCTGTTTTTT
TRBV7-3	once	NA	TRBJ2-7	CASSPPDSYEQYF	TGTGCCAGCAGCCCCCCTGACTCCTACGAGCAGTACTTC
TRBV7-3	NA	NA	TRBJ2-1	CASKLDSSSYNEQFF	TGTGCCAGCAAATTAGACTCTAGCTCCTACAATGAGCAGTTCTTC
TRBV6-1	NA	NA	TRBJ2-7	CASSEGWDYEQYF	TGTGCCAGCAGTGAAGGTTGGGACTACGAGCAGTACTTC
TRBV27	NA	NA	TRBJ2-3	CASSSVLRADTQYF	TGTGCCAGTAGTTCGGTCCTCCGGGCAGATACGCAGTATTTT
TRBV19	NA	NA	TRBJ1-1	CASSISGTVNTEAFF	TGTGCCAGTAGTATCTCCGGGACGGTGAACACTGAAGCTTTCTTT
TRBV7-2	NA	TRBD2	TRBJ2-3	CASSSGLAGGPRTDTQYF	TGTGCCAGCAGCTCGGGACTAGCGGGAGGGCCACGCACAGATACGCAGTATTTT
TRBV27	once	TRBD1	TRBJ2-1	CASSPLMIRDRGQFF	TGTGCCAGCAGTCCACTAATGATCCGGGACAGGGGTCAGTTCTTC